The TCR beta chain described here comes from a study of blood T cell repertoires in COVID-19. Study context: Collection of acute and convalescent COVID-19 samples took place in the United States, Italy and Spain. The cDNA or gDNA used as material had been derived from T cells, B-cell-depleted T cells, or PBMCs.

Study processing details: Estimation of nucleated cell counts relied on the amplification of reference gene primers. The assay was immunoSEQ multiplex PCR, and TCRdb's table has in-frame clones only and misses some. The D gene and trimming were derived from the DNA, and the V and J assignments and clone size from that table. The profile shows under 250,000 clones, roughly 84% of them singletons. This CDR3 region has 14 residues. V lost 0 bases and J lost 6; bases outside the gene matches: 4. In germline, CDR1 is SGDLS, CDR2 YYNGEE. This TCR came from a woman in her sixties who had recovered from COVID-19. Sequencing input: peripheral blood. The rearrangement joins TRBV9 to TRBJ2-7; 9 nucleotides match TRBD1. The CDR3 is CASSVGTGGSEQYF. The CDR3 DNA reads TGTGCCAGCAGCGTAGGCACAGGGGGCAGCGAGCAGTACTTC. Using reference TRBV9 and TRBJ2-7 for the parts outside the CDR3, the full variable domain is DSGVTQTPKHLITATGQRVTLRCSPRSGDLSVYWYQQSLDQGLQFLIQYYNGEERAKGNILERFSAQQFPDLHSELNLSSLELGDSALYFCASSVGTGGSEQYFGPGTRLTVT.